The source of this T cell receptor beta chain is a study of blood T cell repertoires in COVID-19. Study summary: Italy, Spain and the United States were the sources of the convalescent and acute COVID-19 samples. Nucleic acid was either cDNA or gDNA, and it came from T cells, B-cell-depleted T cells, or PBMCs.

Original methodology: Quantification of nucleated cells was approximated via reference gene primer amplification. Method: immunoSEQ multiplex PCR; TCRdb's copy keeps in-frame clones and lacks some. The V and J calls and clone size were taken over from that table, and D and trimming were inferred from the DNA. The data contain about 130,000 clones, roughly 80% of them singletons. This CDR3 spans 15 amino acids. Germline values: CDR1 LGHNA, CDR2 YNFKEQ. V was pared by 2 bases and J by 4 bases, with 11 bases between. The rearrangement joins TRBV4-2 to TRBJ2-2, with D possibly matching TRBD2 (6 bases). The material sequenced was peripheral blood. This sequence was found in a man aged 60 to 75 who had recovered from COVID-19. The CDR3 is CASSQSSGVTGELFF. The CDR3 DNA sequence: TGTGCCAGCAGCCAAAGCTCGGGGGTCACCGGGGAGCTGTTTTTT.